Listed below are T cell receptor beta chains from one sample, sequenced in a study of identifying expanded T cells in peripheral blood. The method was immunoSEQ multiplex PCR; TCRdb's version includes in-frame clones alone and lacks a portion of them. The sample consists of 80,000 to 95,000 clones, approximately 90% of them appearing once. The material sequenced was blood. These receptor sequences come from a person aged 18 to 69 in good health. CDR3s include the opening cysteine and the closing phenylalanine or tryptophan. A D gene is named only where the DNA matches it firmly. The size field is filled for only some rows; it gives once, few, many or a size class.

J gene: TRBJ2-2; clone size: NA; V gene: TRBV19; D gene: NA; CDR3 protein: CASTQPGLANTGELFF; CDR3 DNA: TGTGCCAGTACTCAACCGGGCCTCGCGAACACCGGGGAGCTGTTTTTT
J gene: TRBJ1-1; clone size: NA; V gene: TRBV10-1; D gene: NA; CDR3 protein: CASSESMNTEAFF; CDR3 DNA: TGCGCCAGCAGTGAGTCCATGAACACTGAAGCTTTCTTT
J gene: TRBJ2-2; clone size: NA; V gene: TRBV19; D gene: NA; CDR3 protein: CASRGQNTGELFF; CDR3 DNA: TGTGCCAGTAGGGGACAGAACACCGGGGAGCTGTTTTTT
J gene: TRBJ2-3; clone size: NA; V gene: TRBV6-4; D gene: NA; CDR3 protein: CASAPRASTDTQYF; CDR3 DNA: TGTGCCAGCGCTCCCAGGGCGAGCACAGATACGCAGTATTTT
J gene: TRBJ2-2; clone size: NA; V gene: TRBV5-1; D gene: NA; CDR3 protein: CASSSDTTGELFF; CDR3 DNA: TGCGCCAGCAGCTCGGACACCACCGGGGAGCTGTTTTTT
J gene: TRBJ2-1; clone size: NA; V gene: TRBV28; D gene: TRBD2; CDR3 protein: CASSWTSGMHNEQFF; CDR3 DNA: TGTGCCAGCAGTTGGACTAGCGGGATGCACAATGAGCAGTTCTTC
J gene: TRBJ2-3; clone size: NA; V gene: TRBV19; D gene: TRBD2; CDR3 protein: CASRLLAGGYTDTQYF; CDR3 DNA: TGTGCCAGTAGATTACTAGCGGGGGGATACACAGATACGCAGTATTTT
J gene: TRBJ2-6; clone size: NA; V gene: TRBV5-1; D gene: TRBD1; CDR3 protein: CASSSGQGLSGANVLTF; CDR3 DNA: TGCGCCAGCAGCTCGGGACAGGGGCTGTCAGGGGCCAACGTCCTGACTTTC
J gene: TRBJ1-2; clone size: once; V gene: TRBV5-8; D gene: NA; CDR3 protein: CASSPIGGARVYGYTF; CDR3 DNA: TGTGCCAGCAGCCCTATCGGGGGGGCGAGAGTCTATGGCTACACCTTC
J gene: TRBJ2-5; clone size: NA; V gene: TRBV30; D gene: NA; CDR3 protein: CAWSPSGGGAETQYF; CDR3 DNA: TGTGCCTGGAGCCCCTCCGGAGGGGGCGCGGAGACCCAGTACTTC
J gene: TRBJ1-6; clone size: NA; V gene: TRBV5-6; D gene: NA; CDR3 protein: CASSLEPVNSPLHF; CDR3 DNA: TGTGCCAGCAGCTTGGAGCCGGTAAATTCACCCCTCCACTTT
J gene: TRBJ2-1; clone size: NA; V gene: TRBV5-4; D gene: NA; CDR3 protein: CASSPSGALSYNEQFF; CDR3 DNA: TGTGCCAGCAGCCCCTCCGGGGCCTTATCCTACAATGAGCAGTTCTTC
J gene: TRBJ2-1; clone size: NA; V gene: TRBV19; D gene: NA; CDR3 protein: CATAALDREQFF; CDR3 DNA: TGTGCCACTGCTGCCTTAGACAGGGAGCAGTTCTTC
J gene: TRBJ1-1; clone size: NA; V gene: TRBV5-6; D gene: NA; CDR3 protein: CASSLGPGPGKAFF; CDR3 DNA: TGTGCCAGCAGCTTGGGGCCAGGGCCTGGTAAAGCTTTCTTT
J gene: TRBJ2-6; clone size: NA; V gene: TRBV6-1; D gene: NA; CDR3 protein: CASSEIWVSGANVLTF; CDR3 DNA: TGTGCCAGCAGTGAAATTTGGGTCTCTGGGGCCAACGTCCTGACTTTC
J gene: TRBJ2-3; clone size: NA; V gene: TRBV9; D gene: NA; CDR3 protein: CASSPSPTDTQYF; CDR3 DNA: TGTGCCAGCAGCCCCTCGCCGACAGATACGCAGTATTTT
J gene: TRBJ1-6; clone size: NA; V gene: TRBV21-1; D gene: NA; CDR3 protein: CASSKDTSSYNSPLHF; CDR3 DNA: TGTGCCAGCAGCAAAGACACCAGCTCCTATAATTCACCCCTCCACTTT
J gene: TRBJ2-7; clone size: NA; V gene: TRBV6-1; D gene: TRBD1; CDR3 protein: CASSSQGAYEQYF; CDR3 DNA: TGTGCCAGCAGTTCACAGGGGGCCTACGAGCAGTACTTC
J gene: TRBJ1-3; clone size: NA; V gene: TRBV28; D gene: NA; CDR3 protein: CASYTSESSGNTIYF; CDR3 DNA: TGTGCCAGCTATACTTCAGAGAGCTCTGGAAACACCATATATTTT
J gene: TRBJ2-7; clone size: NA; V gene: TRBV6-5; D gene: NA; CDR3 protein: CASSYGAAIEQYF; CDR3 DNA: TGTGCCAGCAGTTACGGGGCCGCGATCGAGCAGTACTTC